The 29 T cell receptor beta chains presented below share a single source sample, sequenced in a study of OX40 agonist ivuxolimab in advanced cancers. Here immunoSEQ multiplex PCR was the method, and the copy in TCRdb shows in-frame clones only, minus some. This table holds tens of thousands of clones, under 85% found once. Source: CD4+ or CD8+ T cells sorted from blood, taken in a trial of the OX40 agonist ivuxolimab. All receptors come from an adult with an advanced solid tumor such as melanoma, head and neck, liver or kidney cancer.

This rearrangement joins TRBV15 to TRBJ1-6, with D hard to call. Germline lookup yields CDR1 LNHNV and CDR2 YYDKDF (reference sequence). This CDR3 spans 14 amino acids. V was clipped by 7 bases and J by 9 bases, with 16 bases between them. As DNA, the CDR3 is TGTGCCACCACCACGGAGCTTCGTTCTTCACCCCTCCACTTT. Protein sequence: CATTTELRSSPLHF.

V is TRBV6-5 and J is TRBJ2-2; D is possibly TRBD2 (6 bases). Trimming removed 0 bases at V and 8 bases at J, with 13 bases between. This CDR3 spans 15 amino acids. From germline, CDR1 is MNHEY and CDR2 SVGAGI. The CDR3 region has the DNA TGTGCCAGCAGTTACTCGAGTTCTGCGGGAGGGGAGCTGTTTTTT. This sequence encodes CASSYSSSAGGELFF.

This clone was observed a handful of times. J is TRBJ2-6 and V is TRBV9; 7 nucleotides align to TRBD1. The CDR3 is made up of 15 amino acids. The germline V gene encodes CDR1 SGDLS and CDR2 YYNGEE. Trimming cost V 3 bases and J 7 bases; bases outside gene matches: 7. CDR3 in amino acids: CASSADRQGANVLTF. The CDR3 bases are TGTGCCAGCAGCGCGGACCGACAGGGAGCCAACGTCCTGACTTTC.

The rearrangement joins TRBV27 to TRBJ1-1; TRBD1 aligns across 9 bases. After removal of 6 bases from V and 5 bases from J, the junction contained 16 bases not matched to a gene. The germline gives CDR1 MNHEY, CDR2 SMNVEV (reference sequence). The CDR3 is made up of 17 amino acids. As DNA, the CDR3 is TGTGCCAGCAGGTCCGGGACAGGGCCTCTCTTCGGGACTGAAGCTTTCTTT. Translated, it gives CASRSGTGPLFGTEAFF.

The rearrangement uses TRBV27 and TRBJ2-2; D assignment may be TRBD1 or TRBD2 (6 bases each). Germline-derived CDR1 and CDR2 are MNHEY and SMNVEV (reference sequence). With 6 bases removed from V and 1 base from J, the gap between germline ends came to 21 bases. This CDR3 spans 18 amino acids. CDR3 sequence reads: CASSPGGRPRLNTGELFF. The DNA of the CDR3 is TGTGCCAGCAGCCCCGGGGGCAGGCCCCGACTGAACACCGGGGAGCTGTTTTTT.

This chain's CDR3 is CASSEDYYGYTF. The DNA for the CDR3 is TGCGCCAGCAGTGAAGACTACTATGGCTACACCTTC. The J gene is TRBJ1-2, the V gene TRBV10-2; no clear D gene. Between the trimmed V and J ends, which lost 3 bases and 3 bases, there was a span of 5 bases. The CDR3 extends over 12 amino acids. Germline CDR1 and CDR2: WSHSY and SAAADI.

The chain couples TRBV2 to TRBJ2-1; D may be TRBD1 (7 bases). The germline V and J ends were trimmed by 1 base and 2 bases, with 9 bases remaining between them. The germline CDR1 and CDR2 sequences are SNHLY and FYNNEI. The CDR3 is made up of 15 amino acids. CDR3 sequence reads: CASSEVRGAYNEQFF. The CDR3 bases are TGTGCCAGCAGTGAAGTCAGGGGGGCCTACAATGAGCAGTTCTTC.

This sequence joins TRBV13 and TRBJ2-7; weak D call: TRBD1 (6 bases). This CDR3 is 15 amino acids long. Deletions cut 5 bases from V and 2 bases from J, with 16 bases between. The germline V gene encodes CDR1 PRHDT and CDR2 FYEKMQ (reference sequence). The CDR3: CASSAAGTTTYEQYF. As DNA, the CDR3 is TGTGCCAGCAGCGCGGCCGGGACAACAACCTACGAGCAGTACTTC.

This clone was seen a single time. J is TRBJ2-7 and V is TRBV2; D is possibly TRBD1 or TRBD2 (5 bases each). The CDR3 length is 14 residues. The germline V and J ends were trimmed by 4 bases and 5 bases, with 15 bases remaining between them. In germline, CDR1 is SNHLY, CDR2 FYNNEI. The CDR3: CASSVKGTSHEQYF. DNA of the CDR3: TGTGCCAGCAGTGTTAAGGGGACCTCGCACGAGCAGTACTTC.

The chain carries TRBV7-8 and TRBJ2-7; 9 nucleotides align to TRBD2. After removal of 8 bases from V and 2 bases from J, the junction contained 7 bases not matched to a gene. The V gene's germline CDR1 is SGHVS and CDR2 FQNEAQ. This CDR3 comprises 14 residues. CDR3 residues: CASGWASGAYEQYF. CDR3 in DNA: TGTGCCAGCGGTTGGGCTAGCGGGGCCTACGAGCAGTACTTC.

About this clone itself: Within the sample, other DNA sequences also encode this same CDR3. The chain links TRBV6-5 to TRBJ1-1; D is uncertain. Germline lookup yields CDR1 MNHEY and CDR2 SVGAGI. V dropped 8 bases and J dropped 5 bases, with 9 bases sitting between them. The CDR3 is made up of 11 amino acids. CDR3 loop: CASRRGTEAFF. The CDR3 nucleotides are TGTGCCAGCCGACGGGGTACTGAAGCTTTCTTT.

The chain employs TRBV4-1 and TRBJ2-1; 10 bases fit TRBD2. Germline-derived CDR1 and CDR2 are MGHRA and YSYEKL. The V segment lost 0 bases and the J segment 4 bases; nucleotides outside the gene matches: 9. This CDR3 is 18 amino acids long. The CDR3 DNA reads TGCGCCAGCAGCCAAGATGGAGGACTAGCGGAGACGTACAATGAGCAGTTCTTC. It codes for CASSQDGGLAETYNEQFF.

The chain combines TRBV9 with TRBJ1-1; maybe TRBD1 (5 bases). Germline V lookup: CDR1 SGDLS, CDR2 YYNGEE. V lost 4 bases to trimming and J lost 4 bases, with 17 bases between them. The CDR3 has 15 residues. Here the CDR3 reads CASSSSGGLGTEAFF. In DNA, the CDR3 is TGTGCCAGCAGCTCTAGTGGGGGTTTGGGCACTGAAGCTTTCTTT.

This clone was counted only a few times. As DNA, the CDR3 is TGTGCCAGCAGCGTAGGTGGGGGAGGCACTGAAGCTTTCTTT. Translation: CASSVGGGGTEAFF. The chain is built from TRBV9 and TRBJ1-1; a weak D match, TRBD1 (5 bases). In germline, CDR1 is SGDLS, CDR2 YYNGEE. Trimming shortened V by 0 bases and J by 4 bases, and 10 bases separated the two germline ends. This CDR3 spans 14 amino acids.

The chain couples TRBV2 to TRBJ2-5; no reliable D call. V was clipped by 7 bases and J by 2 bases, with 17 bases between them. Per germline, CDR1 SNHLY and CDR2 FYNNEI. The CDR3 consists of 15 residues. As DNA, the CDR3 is TGTGCCAGCAAAACCCGCCCCGGTCAACAAGAGACCCAGTACTTC. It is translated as CASKTRPGQQETQYF.

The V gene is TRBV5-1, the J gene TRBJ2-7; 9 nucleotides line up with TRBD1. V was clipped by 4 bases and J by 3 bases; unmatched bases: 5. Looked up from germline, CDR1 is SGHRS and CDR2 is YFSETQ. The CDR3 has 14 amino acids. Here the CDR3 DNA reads TGCGCCAGCAGCGTCCGACAGGGGGACTACGAGCAGTACTTC. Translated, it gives CASSVRQGDYEQYF.

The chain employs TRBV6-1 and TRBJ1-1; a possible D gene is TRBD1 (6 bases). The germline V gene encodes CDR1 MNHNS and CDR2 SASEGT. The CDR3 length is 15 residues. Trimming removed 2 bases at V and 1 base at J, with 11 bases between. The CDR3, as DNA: TGTGCCAGCAGTGAAATCGCGGACAGGAACACTGAAGCTTTCTTT. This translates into CASSEIADRNTEAFF.

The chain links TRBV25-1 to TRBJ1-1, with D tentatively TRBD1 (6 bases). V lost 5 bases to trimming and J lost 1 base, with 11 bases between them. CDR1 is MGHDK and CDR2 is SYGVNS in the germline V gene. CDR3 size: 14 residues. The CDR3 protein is CASSPGVENTEAFF. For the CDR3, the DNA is TGTGCCAGCAGTCCAGGGGTGGAGAACACTGAAGCTTTCTTT.

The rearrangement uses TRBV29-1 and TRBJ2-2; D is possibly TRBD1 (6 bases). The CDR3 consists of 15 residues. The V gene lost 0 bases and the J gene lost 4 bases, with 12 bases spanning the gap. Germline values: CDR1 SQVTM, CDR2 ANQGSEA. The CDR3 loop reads CSVEDGRGSTGELFF. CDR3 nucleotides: TGCAGCGTTGAAGATGGAAGGGGGAGCACCGGGGAGCTGTTTTTT.

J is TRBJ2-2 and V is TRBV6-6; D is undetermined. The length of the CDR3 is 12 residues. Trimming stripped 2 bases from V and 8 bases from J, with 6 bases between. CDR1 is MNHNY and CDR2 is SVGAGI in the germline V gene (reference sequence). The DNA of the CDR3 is TGTGCCAGCAGTTACGTATCTGGGGAGCTGTTTTTT. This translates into CASSYVSGELFF.

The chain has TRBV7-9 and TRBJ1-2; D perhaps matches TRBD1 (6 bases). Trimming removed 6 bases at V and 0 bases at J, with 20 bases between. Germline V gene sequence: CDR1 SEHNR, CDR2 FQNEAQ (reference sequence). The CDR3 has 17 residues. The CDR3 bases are TGTGCCAGCAGTTCAACCTCCGGGACACTTGCTAACTATGGCTACACCTTC. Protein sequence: CASSSTSGTLANYGYTF.

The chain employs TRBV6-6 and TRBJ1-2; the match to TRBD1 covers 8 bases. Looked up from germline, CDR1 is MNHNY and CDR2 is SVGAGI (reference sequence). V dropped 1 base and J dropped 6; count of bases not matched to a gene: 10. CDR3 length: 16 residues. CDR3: CASSYLQGATRDGYTF. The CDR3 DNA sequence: TGTGCCAGCAGTTACTTGCAGGGGGCGACTAGGGATGGCTACACCTTC.

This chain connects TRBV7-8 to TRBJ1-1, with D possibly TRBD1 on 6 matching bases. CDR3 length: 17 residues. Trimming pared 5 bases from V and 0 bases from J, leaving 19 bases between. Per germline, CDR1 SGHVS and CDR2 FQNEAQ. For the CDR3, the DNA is TGTGCCAGCAGCCAGATAACAGGGCGTCTCATGAACACTGAAGCTTTCTTT. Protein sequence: CASSQITGRLMNTEAFF.

The CDR3 region has the DNA TGTGCCAGCAGCTTAGGGACTAGCGGAAACACAGATACGCAGTATTTT. Translated: CASSLGTSGNTDTQYF. The rearrangement uses TRBV11-3 and TRBJ2-3; the match to TRBD2 covers 10 bases. CDR3 length equals 16 residues. Germline V CDR1 and CDR2: SGHNT, YENEEA. The ends lost 1 base at V and 2 bases at J; junction bases unmatched: 3.

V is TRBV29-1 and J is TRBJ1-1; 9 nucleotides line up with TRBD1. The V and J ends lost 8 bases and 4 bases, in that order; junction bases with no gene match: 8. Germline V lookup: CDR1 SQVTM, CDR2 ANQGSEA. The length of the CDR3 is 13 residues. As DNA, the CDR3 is TGCAGCATCCGGACAGGGGACTCCACTGAAGCTTTCTTT. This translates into CSIRTGDSTEAFF.

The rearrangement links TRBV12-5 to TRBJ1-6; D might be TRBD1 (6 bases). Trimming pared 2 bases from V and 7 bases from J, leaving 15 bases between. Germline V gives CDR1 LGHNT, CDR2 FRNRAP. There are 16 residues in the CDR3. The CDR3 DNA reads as TGTGCTAGTGGTTTGTACGGACAGCGAGCCAATTCACCCCTCCACTTT. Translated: CASGLYGQRANSPLHF. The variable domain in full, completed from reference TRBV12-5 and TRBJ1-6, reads DARVTQTPRHKVTEMGQEVTMRCQPILGHNTVFWYRQTMMQGLELLAYFRNRAPLDDSGMPKDRFSAEMPDATLATLKIQPSEPRDSAVYFCASGLYGQRANSPLHFGNGTRLTVT.

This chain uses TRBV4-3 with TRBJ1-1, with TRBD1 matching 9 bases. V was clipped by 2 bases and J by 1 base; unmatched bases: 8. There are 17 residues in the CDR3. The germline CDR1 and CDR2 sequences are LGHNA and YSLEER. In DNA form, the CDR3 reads TGCGCCAGCAGCCAATTATCTATGGACAGGGGGAACACTGAAGCTTTCTTT. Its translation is CASSQLSMDRGNTEAFF.

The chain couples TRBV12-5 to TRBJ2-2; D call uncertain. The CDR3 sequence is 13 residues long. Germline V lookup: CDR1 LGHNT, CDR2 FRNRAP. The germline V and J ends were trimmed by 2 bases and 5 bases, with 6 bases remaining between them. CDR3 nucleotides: TGTGCTAGTGGTTTGTATACAACCGGGGAGCTGTTTTTT. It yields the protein CASGLYTTGELFF.

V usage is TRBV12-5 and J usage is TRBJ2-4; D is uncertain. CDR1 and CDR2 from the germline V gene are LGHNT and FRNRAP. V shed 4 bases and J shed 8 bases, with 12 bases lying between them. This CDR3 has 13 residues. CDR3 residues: CASGSNPIDIQYF. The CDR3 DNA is TGTGCTAGTGGTTCCAATCCGATTGACATTCAGTACTTC.